Following are 7 T cell receptor beta chains from one sample sequenced in a study of response to subunit inactivated influenza vaccine. TCRdb independently ran MiXCR on the RT-PCR reads; one entry per CDR3 protein. This sample has 500,000 or so distinct CDR3 sequences, with 15% to 20% found just once. The source was CD4+ T cells sorted from PBMCs, collected roughly 24 months after vaccination. These receptors were collected from a man between 45 and 75 years old who received an inactivated influenza vaccine.

The genes are TRBV28 and TRBJ2-7, with 7 positions matching TRBD1. The J segment lost 1 base and the V segment lost 2 bases, leaving 5 bases of the junction unmatched. Germline-derived CDR1 and CDR2 are MDHEN and SYDVKM. This CDR3 spans 15 amino acids. CDR3: CASSLAGTASYEQYF. The CDR3 nucleotides are TGTGCCAGCAGTTTAGCCGGGACAGCATCCTACGAGCAGTACTTC. Supplemented by reference TRBV28 and TRBJ2-7, the full variable domain reads DVKVTQSSRYLVKRTGEKVFLECVQDMDHENMFWYRQDPGLGLRLIYFSYDVKMKEKGDIPEGYSVSREKKERFSLILESASTNQTSMYLCASSLAGTASYEQYFGPGTRLTVT.

This clonotype was observed a few times. The chain has TRBV12-3 or TRBV12-4 and TRBJ1-4, with a possible D match to TRBD1 (5 bases). Between the trimmed V and J ends, which lost 6 bases and 8 bases, there was a span of 16 bases. The CDR3 sequence is 14 residues long. The CDR3 loop reads CASRLQEGWEKLFF. As DNA, the CDR3 is TGTGCCAGCAGGCTACAGGAGGGATGGGAAAAACTGTTTTTT.

V is TRBV7-2 and J is TRBJ2-7, with unresolved D. CDR1 is SGHTA, CDR2 FQGNSA, per germline. Trimming pared 3 bases from V and 1 base from J, leaving 10 bases between. CDR3 size: 14 residues. The CDR3 here is CASSFDGGSYEQYF. In DNA form, the CDR3 reads TGTGCCAGCAGCTTCGACGGTGGATCCTACGAGCAGTACTTC.

This clonotype was recorded a few times. The J gene is TRBJ2-7, the V gene TRBV5-1; 7 nucleotides line up with TRBD2. V was pared by 1 base and J by 6 bases, with 4 bases of the junction left unmatched. In germline, CDR1 is SGHRS, CDR2 YFSETQ. This CDR3 comprises 13 residues. DNA for the CDR3: TGCGCCAGCAGCTTGAATCCGGGAGGCGAGCAGTACTTC. This encodes CASSLNPGGEQYF.

This clonotype was observed many times. The V gene is TRBV6-1, the J gene TRBJ1-1; D unclear. The CDR3 consists of 13 residues. Germline CDR1 reads MNHNS; CDR2 reads SASEGT. With 7 bases removed from V and 1 base from J, the gap between germline ends came to 10 bases. CDR3 sequence reads: CASNPTTNTEAFF. The CDR3 DNA reads as TGTGCCAGCAATCCGACAACGAACACTGAAGCTTTCTTT.

The chain employs TRBV6-5 and TRBJ2-5; D remains ambiguous. The CDR3 contains 15 residues. Per germline, CDR1 MNHEY and CDR2 SVGAGI. Trimming stripped 7 bases from V and 5 bases from J, with 20 bases between. The CDR3 bases are TGTGCCAGCACTTCCGACCAGTGGGGTGTCGAGACCCAGTACTTC. Residues: CASTSDQWGVETQYF.

The genes are TRBV7-2 and TRBJ2-1; 9 bases match TRBD2. Germline V gene lookup returns CDR1 SGHTA and CDR2 FQGNSA. The CDR3 consists of 16 residues. The V segment lost 6 bases and the J segment 3 bases; nucleotides outside the gene matches: 9. CDR3 loop: CASSFSGSGSYNEQFF. DNA of the CDR3: TGTGCCAGCAGTTTTAGCGGGAGTGGTAGCTACAATGAGCAGTTCTTC.